The 32 T cell receptor beta chains below come from one sample, sequenced in a study of shared clonotypes between healthy human individuals. Profiled with immunoSEQ multiplex PCR; TCRdb holds only in-frame clones, not every one. The sample comprises about 530,000 clones, 90% to 96% of which are singletons, and approximately 0.062% rests with the top ten. Sequenced: naive CD4+ T cells sorted from blood. Subset denoted: CD45RA+ positively selected. The origin of the receptors is a woman in her 30s in good health.

The chain is built from TRBV5-4 and TRBJ2-7; the D gene is possibly TRBD1 (6 bases). Germline CDR1 SGHNT, CDR2 YYREEE (reference sequence). V was shortened by 3 bases and J by 6 bases, with 10 bases between the two germline ends. This CDR3 is built from 12 residues. The CDR3 spells CASSWGLTEQYF. CDR3 nucleotides: TGTGCCAGCAGCTGGGGGCTCACCGAGCAGTACTTC.

The chain links TRBV28 to TRBJ1-4, with TRBD1 as a possible D gene (6 bases). CDR3 size: 14 residues. With 6 bases removed from V and 6 bases from J, the gap between germline ends came to 14 bases. CDR1 and CDR2 from the germline V gene are MDHEN and SYDVKM. CDR3 DNA sequence: TGTGCCAGCAGGTCACAGGGAATCGATGAAAAACTGTTTTTT. Its protein product is CASRSQGIDEKLFF. The full variable domain, rest sourced from reference TRBV28 and TRBJ1-4, is DVKVTQSSRYLVKRTGEKVFLECVQDMDHENMFWYRQDPGLGLRLIYFSYDVKMKEKGDIPEGYSVSREKKERFSLILESASTNQTSMYLCASRSQGIDEKLFFGSGTQLSVL.

This chain connects TRBV15 to TRBJ1-4, with 9 bases that match TRBD1. V was clipped by 3 bases and J by 4 bases; unmatched bases: 3. The CDR3 length is 15 residues. The germline CDR1 and CDR2 sequences are LNHNV and YYDKDF (reference sequence). The CDR3 bases are TGTGCCACCAGCAGGGACAGGGGACTTAATGAAAAACTGTTTTTT. Amino acids: CATSRDRGLNEKLFF.

The chain joins TRBV7-6 to TRBJ1-2, with D perhaps TRBD1 (5 bases). The V end lost 1 base, the J end lost 8 bases, and 11 bases lay between the germline ends. The CDR3 loop spans 13 amino acids. The germline V gene has CDR1 SGHVS and CDR2 FNYEAQ. DNA for the CDR3: TGTGCCAGCAGCTTAGATGTTGGGGGAGGCTACACCTTC. It yields the protein CASSLDVGGGYTF.

V gene TRBV7-9 combines with J gene TRBJ2-7; 9 bases fit TRBD2. J was trimmed by 2 bases and V by 6 bases; bases with no gene match: 8. Germline lookup yields CDR1 SEHNR and CDR2 FQNEAQ (reference sequence). The length of the CDR3 is 15 residues. CDR3 residues: CASSTRVAGAYEQYF. The CDR3 DNA reads TGTGCCAGCAGTACGCGGGTAGCGGGAGCCTACGAGCAGTACTTC.

This clone was seen only once. The CDR3 protein is CASSLTDSRSGNTIYF. The DNA for the CDR3 is TGTGCCAGCAGTTTAACGGACTCAAGATCTGGAAACACCATATATTTT. The rearrangement links TRBV28 to TRBJ1-3; D ambiguous. The CDR3 runs 16 residues. Trimming left V 2 bases short and J 1 base short, with 12 bases between. Germline CDR1 is MDHEN and CDR2 is SYDVKM.

The rearrangement joins TRBV18 to TRBJ2-1; 8 bases are a match to TRBD2. The CDR3 consists of 15 residues. Germline V CDR1 and CDR2: KGHSH, LQKENI. Trimming removed 5 bases from V and 3 bases from J; junction bases left unmatched: 6. CDR3 sequence reads: CASSSSGTSYNEQFF. The CDR3, as DNA: TGTGCCAGCTCAAGTTCCGGGACTAGCTACAATGAGCAGTTCTTC.

The chain employs TRBV9 and TRBJ2-2; 7 nucleotides agree with TRBD2. This CDR3 spans 18 amino acids. Germline values: CDR1 SGDLS, CDR2 YYNGEE. V lost 0 bases to trimming and J lost 0 bases; unmatched junction nucleotides: 8. CDR3 bases: TGTGCCAGCAGCGTAGGGTCCCGACTAGCATCGAACACCGGGGAGCTGTTTTTT. Its protein product is CASSVGSRLASNTGELFF.

The V and J genes are TRBV5-8 and TRBJ2-7; D perhaps matches TRBD1 (5 bases). V lost 0 bases to trimming and J lost 4 bases, with 5 bases between them. CDR3 size: 12 residues. CDR1 SGHTS and CDR2 YDEGEE come from the germline V gene. The CDR3 DNA follows: TGTGCCAGCAGCTTGGAGGGGTACGAGCAGTACTTC. It codes for CASSLEGYEQYF. The whole variable domain, filled in from reference TRBV5-8 and TRBJ2-7, reads EAGVTQSPTHLIKTRGQQATLRCSPISGHTSVYWYQQALGLGLQFLLWYDEGEERNRGNFPPRFSGRQFPNYSSELNVNALELEDSALYLCASSLEGYEQYFGPGTRLTVT.

The chain uses TRBV15 and TRBJ2-7; unclear D gene. Germline V CDR1 and CDR2: LNHNV, YYDKDF (reference sequence). V was clipped by 1 base and J by 2 bases, with 6 bases between them. CDR3 length equals 13 residues. The CDR3 DNA reads TGTGCCACCAGCAGAGGTTCAACCTACGAGCAGTACTTC. Encoded protein: CATSRGSTYEQYF.

The V call is TRBV6-5, the J call TRBJ2-5; either TRBD1 or TRBD2 may fit D (7 bases each). Germline V gives CDR1 MNHEY, CDR2 SVGAGI. The CDR3 covers 15 residues. V was pared by 4 bases and J by 5 bases, with 17 bases between. For the CDR3, the DNA is TGTGCCAGCAGTTGGAATTCAGGGGGGGGCGAGACCCAGTACTTC. Its translation: CASSWNSGGGETQYF.

This chain joins TRBV4-1 and TRBJ2-7, with TRBD2 matching over 8 bases. Germline CDR1 reads MGHRA; CDR2 reads YSYEKL. The CDR3 covers 16 residues. V was clipped by 1 base and J by 4 bases; unmatched bases: 9. This chain's CDR3 is CASSQVRLAGPYEQYF. DNA for the CDR3: TGCGCCAGCAGCCAAGTACGCCTAGCGGGCCCATACGAGCAGTACTTC.

The J gene is TRBJ1-1, the V gene TRBV15, with TRBD1 matching 8 bases. Germline CDR1 LNHNV, CDR2 YYDKDF (reference sequence). Unmatched junction bases numbered 10, after V lost 2 bases and J lost 5 bases. This CDR3 has 16 amino acids. Here the CDR3 reads CATSRNPGQGGTEAFF. Here the CDR3 DNA reads TGTGCCACCAGCAGAAACCCCGGACAGGGCGGGACTGAAGCTTTCTTT.

The V and J genes are TRBV27 and TRBJ1-2; 8 nucleotides line up with TRBD1. The CDR3 runs 13 residues. Germline lookup yields CDR1 MNHEY and CDR2 SMNVEV (reference sequence). V lost 3 bases and J lost 4; bases outside the gene matches: 1. The CDR3 protein is CASSFQGAYGYTF. The CDR3 bases are TGTGCCAGCAGTTTCCAGGGGGCCTATGGCTACACCTTC.

About this clone: The DNA is left out, because the CDR3 cannot be placed on it with certainty; the CDR3 is given as TCRdb lists it. This chain uses TRBV27 with TRBJ2-7; TRBD1, the table's D call, was not compared with the DNA. CDR1 and CDR2 (germline): MNHEY, SMNVEV (reference sequence). The CDR3 totals 15 residues, both ends included. CDR3: CASSSAPGQPYEQYF.

The table lists this clone with a count of one. This chain connects TRBV30 to TRBJ2-7; 8 bases match TRBD2. Losses at the gene ends were 1 base for V and 2 bases for J; bases not matched to a gene: 13. The germline CDR1 and CDR2 sequences are GTSNPN and SVGIG (reference sequence). CDR3 length: 17 residues. The CDR3 DNA is TGTGCCTGGAGTGGGATAACTGGCGGGAGGCGCCCCTACGAGCAGTACTTC. Protein sequence: CAWSGITGGRRPYEQYF.

This chain joins TRBV6-1 and TRBJ1-4; the D is unclear. CDR1 is MNHNS, CDR2 SASEGT, per germline. The ends were cut back, 2 bases at V and 4 bases at J, with 8 bases in the middle. This CDR3 is 14 amino acids long. CDR3 region: CASSESGLNEKLFF. The CDR3 nucleotides read TGTGCCAGCAGTGAAAGCGGCCTTAATGAAAAACTGTTTTTT.

V usage is TRBV2 and J usage is TRBJ1-5, with D unresolved. This CDR3 spans 14 amino acids. V shed 1 base and J shed 4 bases, with 8 bases lying between them. CDR1 is SNHLY and CDR2 is FYNNEI in the germline V gene. CDR3 nucleotide sequence: TGTGCCAGCAGTGAAGTGGCAGCAAATCAGCCCCAGCATTTT. It encodes CASSEVAANQPQHF.

The gene calls are TRBV5-1 and TRBJ2-5; 9 bases align to TRBD1. V was pared by 5 bases and J by 5 bases, with 13 bases of the junction left unmatched. The V gene's germline CDR1 is SGHRS and CDR2 YFSETQ. CDR3 length equals 16 residues. CDR3 amino acids: CASRPGIQGAGETQYF. In DNA form, the CDR3 reads TGCGCCAGCAGGCCGGGGATACAGGGGGCTGGGGAGACCCAGTACTTC.

Concerning this clone itself: Additional DNA sequences in this sample encode the identical CDR3. The chain combines TRBV2 with TRBJ2-3, with a possible D match to TRBD2 (6 bases). Between the trimmed V and J ends, which lost 7 bases and 0 bases, there was a span of 8 bases. The CDR3 totals 13 residues. Germline V gives CDR1 SNHLY, CDR2 FYNNEI. The CDR3 sequence: CASKAGSTDTQYF. CDR3 sequence (DNA): TGTGCCAGCAAAGCGGGTAGCACAGATACGCAGTATTTT.

This chain connects TRBV7-2 to TRBJ1-2, with D uncertain. The CDR3 contains 17 residues. V lost 5 bases, J lost 2 bases, and 21 bases lay in between. Per germline, CDR1 SGHTA and CDR2 FQGNSA. CDR3 residues: CASSVVGGSRPNYGYTF. The CDR3 bases are TGTGCCAGCAGCGTCGTAGGAGGATCTCGACCCAACTATGGCTACACCTTC. The full variable domain, with the rest looked up from reference TRBV7-2 and TRBJ1-2, is GAGVSQSPSNKVTEKGKDVELRCDPISGHTALYWYRQSLGQGLEFLIYFQGNSAPDKSGLPSDRFSAERTGGSVSTLTIQRTQQEDSAVYLCASSVVGGSRPNYGYTFGSGTRLTVV.

Points on this clone: At one end, the junction sequence differs from germline, possibly due to a read error. The chain is built from TRBV25-1 and TRBJ1-5; D ambiguous. This CDR3 is 14 amino acids long. CDR1 is MGHDK and CDR2 is SYGVNS in the germline V gene. The CDR3 DNA reads as TGTGCCAGCGGTGAGAGGGTAAGCAATCAGCCCCAGCATTTT. This codes for CASGERVSNQPQHF.

V usage is TRBV6-6 and J usage is TRBJ2-7; 7 nucleotides align to TRBD1. This CDR3 comprises 13 residues. Per the germline V gene, CDR1 is MNHNY and CDR2 is SVGAGI (reference sequence). V shed 6 bases and J 3 bases; nucleotides not matched to a gene: 5. Here the CDR3 reads CASRQGTVYEQYF. In DNA form, the CDR3 reads TGTGCCAGCAGACAGGGGACCGTCTACGAGCAGTACTTC.

CDR3 in DNA: TGTGCCAGCAGCGTGATAGCTCCTGGGGCCAACGTCCTGACTTTC. Protein product: CASSVIAPGANVLTF. The chain has TRBV5-6 and TRBJ2-6; D is unresolved. Germline CDR1 is SGHDT and CDR2 is YYEEEE. The CDR3 runs to 15 residues. V was trimmed by 4 bases and J by 2 bases, leaving 10 bases between them.

This clone has just one count. The chain employs TRBV6-6 and TRBJ2-7, with D perhaps matching TRBD1 or TRBD2 (5 bases each). Germline CDR1 and CDR2: MNHNY and SVGAGI (reference sequence). Trimming took 6 bases from V and 7 from J, leaving 19 bases between them. The CDR3 is made up of 14 amino acids. CDR3 DNA: TGTGCCAGCAGCCTACCGGGACCTGAGGCGGAGCAGTACTTC. Amino acids: CASSLPGPEAEQYF.

This rearrangement joins TRBV5-1 to TRBJ2-1; D gene uncertain. CDR1 is SGHRS, CDR2 YFSETQ, per germline. The length of the CDR3 is 17 residues. Trimming removed 1 base from V and 0 bases from J, with 14 bases in between. The CDR3 DNA reads as TGCGCCAGCAGCTTGTCCTCGGCGCTGAGCTCCTACAATGAGCAGTTCTTC. Translating it yields CASSLSSALSSYNEQFF.

On this clone itself: A junction end diverges from the germline sequence, so it may reflect a read error. The chain has TRBV6-5 and TRBJ2-7, with 8 bases fitting TRBD2. The CDR3 is 16 amino acids. From germline, CDR1 is MNHEY and CDR2 SVGAGI. The CDR3 loop is CASSYLSGLVSHEQYF. In DNA form, the CDR3 reads TGTGCCAGCAGTTATTTATCGGGACTAGTCTCCCACGAGCAGTACTTC.

The chain joins TRBV5-1 to TRBJ1-5; D is perhaps TRBD1 (5 bases). CDR3 length: 15 amino acids. Trimming left V 0 bases short and J 5 bases short, with 12 bases between. CDR1 is SGHRS, CDR2 YFSETQ, per germline. CDR3: CASSLVSGTHQPQHF. The CDR3 DNA sequence: TGCGCCAGCAGCTTGGTGTCTGGGACCCATCAGCCCCAGCATTTT.

The rearrangement joins TRBV5-1 to TRBJ1-1; perhaps TRBD1 as D (6 bases). Germline V CDR1 and CDR2: SGHRS, YFSETQ. The CDR3 consists of 15 residues. The germline V and J ends were trimmed by 4 bases and 2 bases, with 15 bases remaining between them. In DNA form, the CDR3 reads TGCGCCAGCAGCCCCGAGGGGGGGCGAAACACTGAAGCTTTCTTT. This codes for CASSPEGGRNTEAFF.

The chain links TRBV18 to TRBJ1-5, with D tentatively TRBD1 (6 bases). The CDR3 is 15 residues long. Between the trimmed V and J ends, which lost 3 bases and 3 bases, there was a span of 12 bases. Germline values: CDR1 KGHSH, CDR2 LQKENI. The CDR3 nucleotides read TGTGCCAGCTCACCCGGGGGACAAGACAATCAGCCCCAGCATTTT. Translation: CASSPGGQDNQPQHF.

V usage is TRBV7-9 and J usage is TRBJ2-1; 9 bases fit TRBD2. This CDR3 region has 17 residues. Germline CDR1 SEHNR, CDR2 FQNEAQ (reference sequence). Germline trimming cut 2 bases from V and 4 bases from J; bases unmatched to any gene: 9. The CDR3 bases are TGTGCCAGCAGCTTACCATCTCGACTAGCGGTTTACAATGAGCAGTTCTTC. This codes for CASSLPSRLAVYNEQFF. The full variable domain, with the rest looked up from reference TRBV7-9 and TRBJ2-1, is DTGVSQNPRHKITKRGQNVTFRCDPISEHNRLYWYRQTLGQGPEFLTYFQNEAQLEKSRLLSDRFSAERPKGSFSTLEIQRTEQGDSAMYLCASSLPSRLAVYNEQFFGPGTRLTVL.

This chain connects TRBV7-2 to TRBJ1-2; D unclear. The germline CDR1 and CDR2 sequences are SGHTA and FQGNSA. The V gene lost 0 bases and the J gene lost 5 bases, with 10 bases spanning the gap. The CDR3 has 14 amino acids. The CDR3 here is CASSLAGRVYGYTF. The CDR3 DNA follows: TGTGCCAGCAGCTTAGCGGGGAGGGTATATGGCTACACCTTC.